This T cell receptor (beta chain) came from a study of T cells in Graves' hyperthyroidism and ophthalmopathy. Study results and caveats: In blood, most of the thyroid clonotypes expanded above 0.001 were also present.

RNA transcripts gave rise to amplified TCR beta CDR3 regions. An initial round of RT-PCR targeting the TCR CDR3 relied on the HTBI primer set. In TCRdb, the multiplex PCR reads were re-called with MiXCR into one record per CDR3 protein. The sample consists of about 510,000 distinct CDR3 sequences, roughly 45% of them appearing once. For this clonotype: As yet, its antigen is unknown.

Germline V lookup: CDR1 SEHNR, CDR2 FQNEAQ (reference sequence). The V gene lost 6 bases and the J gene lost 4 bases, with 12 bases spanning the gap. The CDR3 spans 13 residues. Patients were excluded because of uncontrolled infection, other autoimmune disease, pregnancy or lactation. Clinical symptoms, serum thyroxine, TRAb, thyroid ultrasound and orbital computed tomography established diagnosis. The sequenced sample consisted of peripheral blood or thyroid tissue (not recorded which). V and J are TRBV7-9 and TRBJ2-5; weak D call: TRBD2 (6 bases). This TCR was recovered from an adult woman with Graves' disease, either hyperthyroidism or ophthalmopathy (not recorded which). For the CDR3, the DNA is TGTGCCAGCAGGGTAGCGGTACCAGAGACCCAGTACTTC. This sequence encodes CASRVAVPETQYF. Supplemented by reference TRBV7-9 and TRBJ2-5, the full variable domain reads DTGVSQNPRHKITKRGQNVTFRCDPISEHNRLYWYRQTLGQGPEFLTYFQNEAQLEKSRLLSDRFSAERPKGSFSTLEIQRTEQGDSAMYLCASRVAVPETQYFGPGTRLLVL.